The next 9 T cell receptor beta chains were all read from a single sample in a study of blood T cell repertoires in COVID-19. Clones were read by immunoSEQ multiplex PCR, and TCRdb kept only the in-frame ones, dropping some. The top ten clones hold 6.5% to 9.5% of a sample with some 160,000 clones, about 85% of them seen once. The sample was peripheral blood. These receptors originate from a woman of 80 years or more with COVID-19, enrolled during active disease.

The chain employs TRBV6-2 or TRBV6-3 and TRBJ2-4; D ambiguous. The CDR3 extends over 14 amino acids. Germline V gene lookup returns CDR1 MNHEY and CDR2 SVGEGT. V dropped 0 bases and J dropped 7 bases, with 10 bases sitting between them. CDR3 residues: CASSYSSNSNIQYF. The CDR3 region has the DNA TGTGCCAGCAGTTACTCGAGCAATTCCAACATTCAGTACTTC.

This clone has only a few counts. The V gene is TRBV19, the J gene TRBJ1-5; possible D gene TRBD1, 6 bases. CDR1 is LNHDA, CDR2 SQIVND, per germline (reference sequence). The CDR3 has 15 amino acids. Deletions cut 3 bases from V and 6 bases from J, with 15 bases between. CDR3 sequence: CASSIVTGRFQPQHF. The CDR3 DNA follows: TGTGCCAGTAGTATCGTAACAGGGAGATTTCAGCCCCAGCATTTT.

CDR3 in amino acids: CSVTPRLGAGETQYF. The CDR3 nucleotides are TGCAGCGTCACTCCGAGGCTAGGAGCGGGAGAGACCCAGTACTTC. The gene calls are TRBV29-1 and TRBJ2-5; D possibly corresponds to TRBD2 (6 bases). The V end lost 6 bases, the J end lost 4 bases, and 21 bases lay between the germline ends. CDR1 and CDR2 (germline): SQVTM, ANQGSEA. CDR3 length: 15 amino acids.

The chain combines TRBV5-8 with TRBJ2-5; 12 bases agree with TRBD2. The germline CDR1 and CDR2 sequences are SGHTS and YDEGEE. CDR3 size: 18 residues. The J segment lost 2 bases and the V segment lost 0 bases, leaving 8 bases of the junction unmatched. The CDR3 here is CASSLGRVGLAGQETQYF. The CDR3 DNA follows: TGTGCCAGCAGCTTGGGGCGCGTGGGACTAGCGGGTCAAGAGACCCAGTACTTC.

V gene TRBV28 combines with J gene TRBJ2-3, with TRBD2 identical over 14 bases. V trimming: 4 bases; J trimming: 0 bases; junction bases outside the gene matches: 6. The CDR3 has 18 amino acids. Per the germline V gene, CDR1 is MDHEN and CDR2 is SYDVKM. As DNA, the CDR3 is TGTGCCAGCAGTTCCCCGGGACTAGCGGGAGTTAGCACAGATACGCAGTATTTT. Its protein product is CASSSPGLAGVSTDTQYF.

This clone occurred a few times. This sequence joins TRBV19 and TRBJ1-2, with D possibly TRBD1 on 6 matching bases. From germline, CDR1 is LNHDA and CDR2 SQIVND (reference sequence). V was trimmed by 0 bases and J by 2 bases, leaving 13 bases between them. This CDR3 has 16 amino acids. The CDR3 DNA reads TGTGCCAGTAGTATAGATCCGGGACACCGGAACTATGGCTACACCTTC. Its protein product is CASSIDPGHRNYGYTF.

This clone was seen once. The rearrangement links TRBV19 to TRBJ2-3; the D gene is possibly TRBD1 (7 bases). Per germline, CDR1 LNHDA and CDR2 SQIVND (reference sequence). Trimming stripped 5 bases from V and 6 bases from J, with 15 bases between. The CDR3 consists of 14 residues. The CDR3 coding sequence is TGTGCCAGTAGTCGACAGGGTCGGGGGGATACGCAGTATTTT. Its translation: CASSRQGRGDTQYF.

This chain uses TRBV9 with TRBJ2-3; a weak D match, TRBD2 (6 bases). V lost 4 bases and J lost 6, with 24 bases in between. The CDR3 runs to 17 residues. Per germline, CDR1 SGDLS and CDR2 YYNGEE. The CDR3 region is CASSPREGGAMGDTQYF. The CDR3 coding sequence is TGTGCCAGCAGCCCGCGTGAGGGCGGGGCGATGGGGGATACGCAGTATTTT.

This chain connects TRBV6-5 to TRBJ2-1, with 8 bases identical to TRBD1. CDR3 size: 14 residues. With V trimmed by 6 bases and J by 4 bases, 5 bases remained unmatched. Germline V CDR1 and CDR2: MNHEY, SVGAGI. The CDR3 DNA reads TGTGCCAGCAGGGGGACAGGACGGTACAATGAGCAGTTCTTC. It codes for CASRGTGRYNEQFF.